The present entry profiles one TCR beta chain with its context. Germline V gene lookup returns CDR1 SGHRS and CDR2 YFSETQ. After removal of 3 bases from V and 3 bases from J, the junction contained 8 bases not matched to a gene. The CDR3 has 17 amino acids. Original processing methods: Estimation of nucleated cell counts was performed using reference gene primer amplification. TCRdb's copy holds only in-frame clones and misses some; the assay was immunoSEQ multiplex PCR. V and J calls plus clone size are reproduced from that table; the DNA served to infer D and trimming. The sample holds tens of thousands of clones, about nine tenths seen once. The sample belongs to a study of blood T cell repertoires in COVID-19. As for the study in general: Whether acute or convalescent, the COVID-19 samples came from the United States, Italy and Spain. PBMCs, B-cell-depleted T cells, or T cells were the source of the cDNA or gDNA that made up the material.

The rearrangement links TRBV5-1 to TRBJ2-3; 12 bases line up with TRBD2. The sample taken for sequencing was peripheral blood. This receptor was obtained from a woman of 80 years or more with active COVID-19. The CDR3 is CASSYGSLAGGTDTQYF. Written as DNA, the CDR3 is TGCGCCAGCAGCTACGGCTCTCTAGCGGGAGGGACAGATACGCAGTATTTT.